A single sample is the source of the 18 T cell receptor beta chains below, sequenced in a study of regulatory dendritic cells for organ transplantation. The assay was immunoSEQ multiplex PCR, and TCRdb's table has in-frame clones only and misses some. The repertoire holds some 35,000 clones, with 85% to 90% as singletons. Material for sequencing was naive CD4+ T cells from blood. The subset: CD45RA+ naive T cells. These receptors were obtained from a human donor in good health.

The chain joins TRBV30 to TRBJ2-7, with 11 positions matching TRBD2. V shed 0 bases, J shed 10 bases, and the junction held 11 bases outside the gene matches. The CDR3 is made up of 15 amino acids. CDR1 and CDR2 (germline): GTSNPN, SVGIG (reference sequence). CDR3 protein: CAWSVQSATSGNQYF. CDR3 DNA sequence: TGTGCCTGGAGTGTCCAGAGCGCGACTAGCGGGAACCAGTACTTC. Using reference TRBV30 and TRBJ2-7 for the parts outside the CDR3, the full variable domain is SQTIHQWPATLVQPVGSPLSLECTVEGTSNPNLYWYRQAAGRGLQLLFYSVGIGQISSEVPQNLSASRPQDRQFILSSKKLLLSDSGFYLCAWSVQSATSGNQYFGPGTRLTVT.

This chain uses TRBV5-1 with TRBJ2-7; the match to TRBD2 covers 13 bases. The junction had 5 bases not matched to a gene; V was cut back by 4 bases and J by 4 bases. Per germline, CDR1 SGHRS and CDR2 YFSETQ. The CDR3 length is 15 residues. The CDR3 loop reads CASSLGLAGEYEQYF. The CDR3, as DNA: TGCGCCAGCAGCCTTGGACTAGCGGGAGAATACGAGCAGTACTTC. The full variable domain, rest sourced from reference TRBV5-1 and TRBJ2-7, is KAGVTQTPRYLIKTRGQQVTLSCSPISGHRSVSWYQQTPGQGLQFLFEYFSETQRNKGNFPGRFSGRQFSNSRSEMNVSTLELGDSALYLCASSLGLAGEYEQYFGPGTRLTVT.

The chain combines TRBV30 with TRBJ2-7, with D hard to call. V was cut by 1 base and J by 2 bases, with 3 bases left in between. The V gene's germline CDR1 is GTSNPN and CDR2 SVGIG (reference sequence). CDR3 length: 11 amino acids. CDR3 DNA sequence: TGTGCCTGGAGTGGTCCCTACGAGCAGTACTTC. It translates to CAWSGPYEQYF.

V and J are TRBV5-4 and TRBJ2-1; 11 nucleotides line up with TRBD2. Germline V lookup: CDR1 SGHNT, CDR2 YYREEE (reference sequence). The CDR3 consists of 14 residues. V dropped 0 bases and J dropped 8; count of bases not matched to a gene: 1. CDR3 sequence (DNA): TGTGCCAGCAGCTTGGCACTAGCGGGGGATGAGCAGTTCTTC. Translating gives CASSLALAGDEQFF.

This chain joins TRBV7-9 and TRBJ1-1; 9 positions agree with TRBD1. The CDR3 runs to 15 residues. V lost 4 bases and J lost 0; bases outside the gene matches: 3. From germline, CDR1 is SEHNR and CDR2 FQNEAQ (reference sequence). CDR3 bases: TGTGCCAGCAGCTCTCGGACAGGGGTGAACACTGAAGCTTTCTTT. Encoded protein: CASSSRTGVNTEAFF.

The J gene is TRBJ1-4, the V gene TRBV18; the D is unclear. Germline loops: CDR1 KGHSH, CDR2 LQKENI. The CDR3 totals 13 residues. V lost 2 bases and J 8 bases, leaving 9 bases between the germline ends. The CDR3 region is CASSPGVDEKLFF. The CDR3 DNA reads as TGTGCCAGCTCACCAGGGGTGGACGAAAAACTGTTTTTT.

The sample holds one count of this clone. V usage is TRBV11-2 and J usage is TRBJ2-7; the D call may be TRBD1 or TRBD2 (6 bases each). The CDR3 has 13 residues. Germline V CDR1 and CDR2: SGHAT, FQNNGV. V lost 5 bases and J lost 6, with 14 bases in between. CDR3 in DNA: TGTGCCAGCAGCCTACAACAGGGAGGCGAGCAGTACTTC. As protein: CASSLQQGGEQYF.

The genes are TRBV7-2 and TRBJ2-3, with a possible D match to TRBD2 (6 bases). The CDR3 totals 16 residues. Germline CDR1 is SGHTA and CDR2 is FQGNSA. V lost 2 bases and J lost 1, with 13 bases in between. The CDR3 loop is CASSLKRGTGTDTQYF. The CDR3 nucleotides read TGTGCCAGCAGCTTAAAACGCGGGACGGGCACAGATACGCAGTATTTT.

The chain links TRBV28 to TRBJ1-2; 7 nucleotides align to TRBD1. The CDR3 is 14 amino acids. Germline V CDR1 and CDR2: MDHEN, SYDVKM. V shed 6 bases and J 3 bases; nucleotides not matched to a gene: 7. CDR3 amino acids: CASSPGTEYYGYTF. The CDR3, as DNA: TGTGCCAGCAGCCCCGGGACAGAATACTATGGCTACACCTTC.

This chain's CDR3 is CASSPQTVSSSGNTIYF. CDR3 sequence (DNA): TGTGCCAGCTCACCTCAGACAGTTTCCTCTTCTGGAAACACCATATATTTT. The chain has TRBV18 and TRBJ1-3; D might be TRBD1 (5 bases). CDR1 and CDR2 from the germline V gene are KGHSH and LQKENI. V shed 3 bases and J shed 1 base, with 16 bases lying between them. CDR3 length: 17 residues.

The V gene is TRBV9, the J gene TRBJ2-3, with 7 nucleotides matching TRBD2. Trimming cost V 0 bases and J 8 bases; bases outside gene matches: 9. Germline loops: CDR1 SGDLS, CDR2 YYNGEE. The CDR3 totals 15 residues. CDR3 sequence reads: CASSVELAHQSTQYF. Written as DNA, the CDR3 is TGTGCCAGCAGCGTAGAACTAGCGCACCAGAGTACGCAGTATTTT.

V gene TRBV7-2 combines with J gene TRBJ2-5; D remains unclear. The CDR3 runs 11 residues. Deletions cut 5 bases from V and 4 bases from J, with 5 bases between. CDR1 SGHTA and CDR2 FQGNSA come from the germline V gene. The CDR3 region is CASSPTETQYF. The CDR3 DNA sequence: TGTGCCAGCAGCCCTACAGAGACCCAGTACTTC. Filled out from reference TRBV7-2 and TRBJ2-5, the complete variable domain reads GAGVSQSPSNKVTEKGKDVELRCDPISGHTALYWYRQSLGQGLEFLIYFQGNSAPDKSGLPSDRFSAERTGGSVSTLTIQRTQQEDSAVYLCASSPTETQYFGPGTRLLVL.

This chain connects TRBV7-9 to TRBJ1-3, with D possibly matching TRBD1 (5 bases). The ends were cut back, 6 bases at V and 1 base at J, with 13 bases in the middle. Germline assignment: CDR1 SEHNR and CDR2 FQNEAQ (reference sequence). There are 15 residues in the CDR3. The CDR3 DNA reads as TGTGCCAGCAGGAATGCAGGGACGTCTGGAAACACCATATATTTT. Its protein is CASRNAGTSGNTIYF.

This clone was detected only once. The genes are TRBV10-2 and TRBJ2-2; 14 bases agree with TRBD2. The germline gives CDR1 WSHSY, CDR2 SAAADI. CDR3 length: 20 amino acids. The V and J ends lost 7 bases and 9 bases, in that order; junction bases with no gene match: 22. The CDR3: CASIPTGLAGVGPERRELFF. Written as DNA, the CDR3 is TGCGCCAGCATTCCAACGGGACTAGCGGGAGTGGGTCCCGAGCGCCGGGAGCTGTTTTTT.

The rearrangement links TRBV28 to TRBJ2-7, with 11 bases identical to TRBD2. Germline-derived CDR1 and CDR2 are MDHEN and SYDVKM. V trimming: 8 bases; J trimming: 0 bases; junction bases outside the gene matches: 9. CDR3 length: 16 residues. CDR3 sequence reads: CASFSSGRFNSYEQYF. The CDR3 bases are TGTGCCAGCTTCTCTAGCGGGAGGTTCAACTCCTACGAGCAGTACTTC.

This clone came up a few times. The CDR3 nucleotides read TGTGCCAGCAAGTCGGTGGATTCACCCCTCCACTTT. It codes for CASKSVDSPLHF. The chain is built from TRBV7-9 and TRBJ1-6; D is unresolved. CDR3 length: 12 amino acids. Germline values: CDR1 SEHNR, CDR2 FQNEAQ (reference sequence). The V end lost 7 bases, the J end lost 8 bases, and 9 bases lay between the germline ends.

The J gene is TRBJ2-7, the V gene TRBV25-1; the D is unclear. Germline V gene data show CDR1 as MGHDK and CDR2 as SYGVNS. Trimming shortened V by 2 bases and J by 0 bases, and 11 bases separated the two germline ends. This CDR3 is built from 15 residues. CDR3 protein: CASSEREADSYEQYF. CDR3 bases: TGTGCCAGCAGTGAACGTGAGGCAGACTCCTACGAGCAGTACTTC.

The chain combines TRBV12-2 with TRBJ2-7; the table's D call, TRBD2, has no DNA check behind it. TRBV12-2 is flagged as a pseudogene. The CDR3 length is 17 residues. CDR3 in amino acids: CASRLGVLGLAGGDQYF. DNA of the CDR3: TGTGCAAGTCGCTTAGGGGTTCTGGGACTAGCGGGAGGGGATCAGTACTTC.